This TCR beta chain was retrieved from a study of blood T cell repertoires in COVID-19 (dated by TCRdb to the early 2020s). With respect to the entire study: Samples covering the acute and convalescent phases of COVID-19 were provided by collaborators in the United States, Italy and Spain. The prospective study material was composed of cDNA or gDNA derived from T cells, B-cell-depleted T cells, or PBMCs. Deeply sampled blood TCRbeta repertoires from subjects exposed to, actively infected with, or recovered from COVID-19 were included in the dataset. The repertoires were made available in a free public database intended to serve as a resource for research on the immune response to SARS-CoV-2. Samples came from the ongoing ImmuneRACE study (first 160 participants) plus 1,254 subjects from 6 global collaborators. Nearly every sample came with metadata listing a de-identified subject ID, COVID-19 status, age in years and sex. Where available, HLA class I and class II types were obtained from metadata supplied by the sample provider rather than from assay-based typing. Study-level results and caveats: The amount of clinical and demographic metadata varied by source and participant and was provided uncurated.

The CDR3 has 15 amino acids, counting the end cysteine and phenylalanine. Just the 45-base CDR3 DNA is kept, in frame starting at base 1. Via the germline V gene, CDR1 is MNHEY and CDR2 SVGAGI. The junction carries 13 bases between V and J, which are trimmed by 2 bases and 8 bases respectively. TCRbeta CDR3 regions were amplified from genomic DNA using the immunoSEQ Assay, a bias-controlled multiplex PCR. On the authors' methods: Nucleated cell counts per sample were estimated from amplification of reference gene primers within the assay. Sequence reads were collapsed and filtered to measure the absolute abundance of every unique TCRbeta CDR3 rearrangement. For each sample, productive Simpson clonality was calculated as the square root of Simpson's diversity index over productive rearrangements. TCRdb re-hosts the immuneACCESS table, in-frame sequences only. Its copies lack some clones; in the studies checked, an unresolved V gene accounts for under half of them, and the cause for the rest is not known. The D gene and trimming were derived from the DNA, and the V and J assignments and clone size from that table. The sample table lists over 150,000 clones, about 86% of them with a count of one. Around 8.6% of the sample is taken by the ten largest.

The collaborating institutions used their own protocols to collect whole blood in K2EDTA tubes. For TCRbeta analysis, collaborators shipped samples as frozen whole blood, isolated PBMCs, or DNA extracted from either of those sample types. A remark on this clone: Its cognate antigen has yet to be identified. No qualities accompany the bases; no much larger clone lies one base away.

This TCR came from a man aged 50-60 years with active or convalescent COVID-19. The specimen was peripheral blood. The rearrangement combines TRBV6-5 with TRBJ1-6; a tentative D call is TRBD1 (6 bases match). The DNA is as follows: TGTGCCAGCAGTTACGGGACACCGATTGATTCACCCCTCCACTTT. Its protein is CASSYGTPIDSPLHF.